This TCR beta chain was captured in a study of T-cell memory formation after mild COVID-19. For the study at large: The TCR clusters were mostly specific to one donor.

The V end lost 4 bases, the J end lost 4 bases, and 21 bases lay between the germline ends. The germline CDR1 and CDR2 sequences are SGDLS and YYNGEE. The CDR3 spans 17 residues. Study findings and constraints: Within pre-infection memory, some responding clones were found, suggesting cross-reactive memory joined. Whereas later expanders leaned CD4+, clones contracting day 15 to 85 showed a balanced CD4/CD8 makeup.

A note on this clonotype: Its antigen is still unknown.

TCRdb fed the 5' RACE reads into MiXCR, producing one record per CDR3 protein. Among about 350,000 distinct CDR3 sequences listed, roughly 13% were seen once. Input material: PBMCs or a T cell subset sorted from them (not recorded which). This receptor was identified in a young man who had mild COVID-19 (a few samples of this study predate the infection). Cell type and time point are not known. The V gene is TRBV9, the J gene TRBJ2-1, with D tentatively TRBD2 (6 bases). The CDR3 sequence: CASSLTSGLGGYNEQFF. CDR3 DNA: TGTGCCAGCAGCCTAACAAGCGGCCTTGGGGGGTACAATGAGCAGTTCTTC.